This record concerns one T cell receptor beta chain sequence. Antigen: not known. These data originate in a study of CD8+ T cells in alopecia areata. The CDR3 sequence is 14 residues long. Losses at the gene ends were 4 bases for V and 4 bases for J; bases not matched to a gene: 7. Germline CDR1 is SGHAT and CDR2 is FQNNGV. The treatment denotes: oral pan-JAK inhibitor, 5-10 mg twice daily. Lesional scalp tissue (obtained by punch biopsy) and peripheral blood were collected from alopecia areata patients. Whole-study findings and limits: Affected scalp, especially in alopecia totalis/universalis, had a higher clonality than normal scalp did.

Reverse transcribed after extraction, RNA yielded cDNA as the sequencing template. TCRdb's copy holds only in-frame clones and misses some; the assay was immunoSEQ multiplex PCR. This sample has 270,000 or so clones, with roughly 60% found just once. The rearrangement links TRBV11-2 to TRBJ2-7; TRBD2 matches at 7 bases. The receptor was derived from a human donor with alopecia areata. Source: CD4+ T cells sorted from blood, taken at week 24, from a patient treated with tofacitinib. The CDR3 protein is CASSSRGVGYEQYF. Written as DNA, the CDR3 is TGTGCCAGCAGCTCCCGGGGGGTTGGTTACGAGCAGTACTTC.